The 7 T cell receptor beta chains below were found in one sample sequenced in a study of control samples from healthy donors and cancer patients. Sequencing was performed with immunoSEQ multiplex PCR; in TCRdb, only in-frame clones are kept and a portion is missing. This sample has 130,000 to 150,000 clones, with roughly 94% found just once. The material sequenced was PBMCs. The receptors were sampled from a man aged 55 to 70 with colorectal cancer.

This chain connects TRBV19 to TRBJ2-3, with 7 nucleotides matching TRBD2. Germline V gives CDR1 LNHDA, CDR2 SQIVND (reference sequence). The CDR3 sequence is 18 residues long. With 8 bases clipped from V and 2 bases from J, the junction kept 19 bases outside the gene matches. As DNA, the CDR3 is TGTGCCAGTTCCCGACCACCCCTAGCGGATTTCATCACAGATACGCAGTATTTT. It is translated as CASSRPPLADFITDTQYF.

J is TRBJ2-1 and V is TRBV18; perhaps TRBD1 as D (6 bases). V shed 1 base and J shed 8 bases, with 9 bases lying between them. The CDR3 contains 13 residues. Germline V gene sequence: CDR1 KGHSH, CDR2 LQKENI. This chain's CDR3 is CASSPLTGHEQFF. The CDR3 nucleotides are TGTGCCAGCTCACCACTCACAGGGCATGAGCAGTTCTTC.

The rearrangement links TRBV7-6 to TRBJ1-5; D is perhaps TRBD1 (6 bases). CDR3 length equals 13 residues. Trimming took off 4 bases at V and 5 bases at J, with 9 bases between the two ends. Per the germline V gene, CDR1 is SGHVS and CDR2 is FNYEAQ. CDR3 region: CASSSGVDQPQHF. For the CDR3, the DNA is TGTGCCAGCAGCTCAGGGGTCGATCAGCCCCAGCATTTT.

This rearrangement joins TRBV7-9 to TRBJ1-1; D is ambiguous. The CDR3 sequence is 11 residues long. The germline V gene has CDR1 SEHNR and CDR2 FQNEAQ (reference sequence). V lost 3 bases, J lost 11 bases, and 10 bases lay in between. The CDR3 reads CASSFGGEAFF. CDR3 nucleotide sequence: TGTGCCAGCAGCTTCGGCGGGGAGGCTTTCTTT.

CDR3 protein: CAISESRAGGTDTQYF. CDR3 in DNA: TGTGCCATCAGTGAGTCGAGAGCGGGGGGCACAGATACGCAGTATTTT. The chain is built from TRBV10-3 and TRBJ2-3, with 8 bases fitting TRBD2. Germline-derived CDR1 and CDR2 are ENHRY and SYGVKD. The CDR3 sequence is 16 residues long. With 0 bases clipped from V and 1 base from J, the junction kept 3 bases outside the gene matches.

The chain is built from TRBV5-1 and TRBJ2-2, with D possibly being TRBD2 (5 bases). V lost 3 bases and J 8 bases, leaving 20 bases between the germline ends. This CDR3 is built from 16 residues. Germline V gene data show CDR1 as SGHRS and CDR2 as YFSETQ. This CDR3 reads CASSYGRSPGGGELFF. In DNA, the CDR3 is TGCGCCAGCAGCTACGGACGGAGCCCCGGCGGGGGGGAGCTGTTTTTT.

The J gene is TRBJ2-6, the V gene TRBV7-2; the D gene is possibly TRBD2 (6 bases). Trimming removed 3 bases at V and 4 bases at J, with 13 bases between. Germline CDR1 reads SGHTA; CDR2 reads FQGNSA. CDR3 length equals 16 residues. This CDR3 reads CASSFVGTSGANVLTF. In DNA, the CDR3 is TGTGCCAGCAGCTTCGTAGGGACTTCCGGGGCCAACGTCCTGACTTTC.